This TCR beta chain was identified in a study of shared clonotypes between healthy human individuals. General observations from the study: Enrolling few donors narrowed the genetic and exposure-history diversity that was represented.

About this clone itself: What it binds is not known.

Libraries were prepared by immunoSEQ multiplex PCR; TCRdb keeps only in-frame clonotypes and omits some of them. Here the sample spans roughly 2 million clones, more than 90% being singletons. Sequencing was carried out using naive CD4+ T cells sorted from blood. Subset reported: CD45RA+ positively selected. The source of this sequence is a man aged 18-30 years in good health.

CDR3 sequence: CASRLPSTDTQYF. In nucleotides, the CDR3 is TGTGCCAGCAGGCTCCCTAGCACAGATACGCAGTATTTT. The chain has TRBV7-2 and TRBJ2-3; no reliable D call. Trimming pared 6 bases from V and 0 bases from J, leaving 7 bases between. The CDR3 loop spans 13 amino acids. The V gene's germline CDR1 is SGHTA and CDR2 FQGNSA.